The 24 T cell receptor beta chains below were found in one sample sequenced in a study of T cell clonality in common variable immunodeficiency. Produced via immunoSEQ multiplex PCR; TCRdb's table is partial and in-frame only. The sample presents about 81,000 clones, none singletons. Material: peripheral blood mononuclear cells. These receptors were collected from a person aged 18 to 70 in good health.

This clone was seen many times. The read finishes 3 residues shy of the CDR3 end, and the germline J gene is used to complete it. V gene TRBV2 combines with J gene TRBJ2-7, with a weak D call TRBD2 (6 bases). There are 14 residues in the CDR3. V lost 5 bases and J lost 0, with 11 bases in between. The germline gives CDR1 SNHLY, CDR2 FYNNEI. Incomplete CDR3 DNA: TGTGCCAGCAGTAGGGGACTCAGCTCCTACGAG. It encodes CASSRGLSSYE. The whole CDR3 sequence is CASSRGLSSYEQYF.

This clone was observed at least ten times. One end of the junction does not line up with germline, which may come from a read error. The sequenced CDR3 bases are TGCGCCAGCAGCCAAGATCCACAGGGGGGAGAGACC. Translating gives CASSQDPQGGET. The full CDR3 is CASSQDPQGGETQYF. This chain joins TRBV4-2 and TRBJ2-5; 8 positions match TRBD1. Read sequence stops 3 residues before the CDR3 end, and the germline J gene provides the missing end. Germline CDR1 reads LGHNA; CDR2 reads YNFKEQ. The CDR3 sequence is 15 residues long.

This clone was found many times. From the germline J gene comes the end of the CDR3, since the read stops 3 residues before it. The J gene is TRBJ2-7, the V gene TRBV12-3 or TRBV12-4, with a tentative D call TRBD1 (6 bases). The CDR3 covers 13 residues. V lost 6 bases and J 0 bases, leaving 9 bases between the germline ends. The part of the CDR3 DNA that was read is TGTGCCAGCAGCCTACAGGGCTCCTACGAG. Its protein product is CASSLQGSYE. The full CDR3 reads CASSLQGSYEQYF.

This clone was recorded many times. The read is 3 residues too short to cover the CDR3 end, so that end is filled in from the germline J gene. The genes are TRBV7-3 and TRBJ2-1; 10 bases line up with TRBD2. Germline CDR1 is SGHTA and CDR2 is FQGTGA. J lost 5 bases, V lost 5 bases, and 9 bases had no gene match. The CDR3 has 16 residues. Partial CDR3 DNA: TGTGCCAGCAGCCTCCTACTAGCGGGATCTAACAATGAG. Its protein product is CASSLLLAGSNNE. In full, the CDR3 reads CASSLLLAGSNNEQFF. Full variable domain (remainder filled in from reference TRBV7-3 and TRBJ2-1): GAGVSQTPSNKVTEKGKYVELRCDPISGHTALYWYRQSLGQGPEFLIYFQGTGAADDSGLPNDRFFAVRPEGSVSTLKIQRTERGDSAVYLCASSLLLAGSNNEQFFGPGTRLTVL.

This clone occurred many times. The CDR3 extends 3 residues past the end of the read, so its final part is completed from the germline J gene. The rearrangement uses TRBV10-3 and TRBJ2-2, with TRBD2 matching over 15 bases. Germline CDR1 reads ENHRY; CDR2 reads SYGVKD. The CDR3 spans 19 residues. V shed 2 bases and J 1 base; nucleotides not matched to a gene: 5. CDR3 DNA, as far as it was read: TGTGCCATCAGTGAGGCGGGACTAGCGGGAGGAAGGAACACCGGGGAG. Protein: CAISEAGLAGGRNTGE. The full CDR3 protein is CAISEAGLAGGRNTGELFF.

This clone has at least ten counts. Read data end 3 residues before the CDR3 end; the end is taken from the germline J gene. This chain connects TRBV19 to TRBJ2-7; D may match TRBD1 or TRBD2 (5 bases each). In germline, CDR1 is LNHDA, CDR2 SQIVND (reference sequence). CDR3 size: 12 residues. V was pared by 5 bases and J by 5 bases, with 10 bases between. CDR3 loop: CASSPRGNEQYF. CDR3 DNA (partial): TGTGCCAGTAGTCCGAGGGGCAACGAG.

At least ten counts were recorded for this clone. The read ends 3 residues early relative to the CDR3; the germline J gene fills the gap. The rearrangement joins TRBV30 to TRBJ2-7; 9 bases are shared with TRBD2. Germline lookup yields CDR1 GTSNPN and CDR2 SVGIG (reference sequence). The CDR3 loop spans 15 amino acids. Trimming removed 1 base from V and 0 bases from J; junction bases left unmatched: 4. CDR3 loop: CAWSGRGGLSYEQYF. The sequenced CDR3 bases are TGTGCCTGGAGTGGGCGGGGGGGACTCTCCTACGAG.

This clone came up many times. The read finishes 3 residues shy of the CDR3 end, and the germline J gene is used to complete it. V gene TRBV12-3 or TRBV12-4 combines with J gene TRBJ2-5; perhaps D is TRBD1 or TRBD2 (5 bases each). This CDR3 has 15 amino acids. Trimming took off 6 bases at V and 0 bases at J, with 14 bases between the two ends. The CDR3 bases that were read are TGTGCCAGCAGCTTCCTGAGGGGCAACCAAGAGACC. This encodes CASSFLRGNQET. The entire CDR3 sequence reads CASSFLRGNQETQYF.

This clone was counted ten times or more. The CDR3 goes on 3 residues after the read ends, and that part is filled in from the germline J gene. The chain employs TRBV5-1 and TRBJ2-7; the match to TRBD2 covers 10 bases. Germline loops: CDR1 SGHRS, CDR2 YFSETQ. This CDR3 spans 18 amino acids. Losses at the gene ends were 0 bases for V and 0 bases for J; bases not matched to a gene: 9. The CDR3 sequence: CASSLGFPSGSSSYEQYF. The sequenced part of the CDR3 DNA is TGCGCCAGCAGCTTGGGTTTCCCTAGCGGGAGTTCCTCCTACGAG.

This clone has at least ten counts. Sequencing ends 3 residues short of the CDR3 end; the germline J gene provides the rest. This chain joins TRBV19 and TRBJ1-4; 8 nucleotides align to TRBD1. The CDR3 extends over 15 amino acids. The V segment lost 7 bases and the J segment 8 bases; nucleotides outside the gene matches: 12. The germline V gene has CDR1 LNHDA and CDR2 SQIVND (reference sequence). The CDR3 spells CASKATGTGNEKLFF. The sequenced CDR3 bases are TGTGCCAGTAAGGCGACTGGGACAGGTAACGAAAAA.

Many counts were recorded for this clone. The CDR3 here is CATNPGGIGELFF. The sequenced CDR3 bases are TGTGCCACCAACCCAGGGGGGATCGGGGAG. The chain is built from TRBV6-2 or TRBV6-3 and TRBJ2-2; possible D gene TRBD1, 7 bases. The DNA ends 3 residues before the CDR3 does, and the rest of the CDR3 is filled in from the germline J gene. Germline values: CDR1 MNHEY, CDR2 SVGEGT. Deletions cut 10 bases from V and 7 bases from J, with 16 bases between. The CDR3 is made up of 13 amino acids.

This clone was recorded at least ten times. Partial CDR3 DNA: TGCAGTGCTAGGGGCCAACGACTAGCGGGAGTCTACGAG. Protein product: CSARGQRLAGVYE. The complete CDR3 reads CSARGQRLAGVYEQYF. This chain links TRBV20-1 with TRBJ2-7; 12 nucleotides match TRBD2. Coverage ceases 3 residues before the CDR3 finishes, and the germline J gene fills in the end. Trimming took 3 bases from V and 3 from J; bases not matched to a gene: 9. The CDR3 length is 16 residues. Germline V lookup: CDR1 DFQATT, CDR2 SNEGSKA (reference sequence).

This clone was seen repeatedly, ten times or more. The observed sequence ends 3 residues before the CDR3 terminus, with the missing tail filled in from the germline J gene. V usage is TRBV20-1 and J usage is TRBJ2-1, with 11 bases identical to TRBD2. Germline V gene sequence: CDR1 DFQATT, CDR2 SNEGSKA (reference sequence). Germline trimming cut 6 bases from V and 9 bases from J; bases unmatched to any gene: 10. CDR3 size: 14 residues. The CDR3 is CSAVTSGRSGEQFF. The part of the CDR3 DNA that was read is TGCAGTGCCGTCACTAGCGGGAGAAGCGGTGAG.

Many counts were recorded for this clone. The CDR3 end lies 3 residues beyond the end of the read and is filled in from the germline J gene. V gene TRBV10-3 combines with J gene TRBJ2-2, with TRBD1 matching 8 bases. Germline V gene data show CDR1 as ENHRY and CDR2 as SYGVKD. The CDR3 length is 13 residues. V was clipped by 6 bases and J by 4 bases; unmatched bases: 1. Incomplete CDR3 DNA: TGTGCCATCAGAGGACAGGGCACCGGGGAG. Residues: CAIRGQGTGE. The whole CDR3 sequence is CAIRGQGTGELFF.

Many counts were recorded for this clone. CDR3 region: CASRRRDRDEQYF. The part of the CDR3 DNA that was read is TGTGCCAGTAGGCGCCGGGACAGGGACGAG. The chain recombines TRBV19 with TRBJ2-7; 9 positions match TRBD1. The observed sequence ends 3 residues before the CDR3 terminus, with the missing tail filled in from the germline J gene. The ends lost 6 bases at V and 5 bases at J; junction bases unmatched: 5. The CDR3 runs to 13 residues. The germline V gene has CDR1 LNHDA and CDR2 SQIVND (reference sequence).

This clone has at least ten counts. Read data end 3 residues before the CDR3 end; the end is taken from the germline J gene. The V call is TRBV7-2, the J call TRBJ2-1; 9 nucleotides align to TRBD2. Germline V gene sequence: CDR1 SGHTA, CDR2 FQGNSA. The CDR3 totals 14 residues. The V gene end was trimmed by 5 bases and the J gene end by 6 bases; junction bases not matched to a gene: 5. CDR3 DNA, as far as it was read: TGTGCCAGCAGCCACAGACTAGCGGTCAATGAG. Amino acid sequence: CASSHRLAVNE. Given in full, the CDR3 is CASSHRLAVNEQFF.

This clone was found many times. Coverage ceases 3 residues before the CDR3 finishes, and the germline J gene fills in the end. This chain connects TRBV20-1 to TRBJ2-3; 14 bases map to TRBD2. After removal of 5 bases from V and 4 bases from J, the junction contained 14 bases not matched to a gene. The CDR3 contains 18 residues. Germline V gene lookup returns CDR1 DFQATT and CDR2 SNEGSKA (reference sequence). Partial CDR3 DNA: TGCAGTGCTCCTCCGGGACTAGCGGGAGACAGGGTTTCAGATACG. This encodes CSAPPGLAGDRVSDT. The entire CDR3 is CSAPPGLAGDRVSDTQYF.

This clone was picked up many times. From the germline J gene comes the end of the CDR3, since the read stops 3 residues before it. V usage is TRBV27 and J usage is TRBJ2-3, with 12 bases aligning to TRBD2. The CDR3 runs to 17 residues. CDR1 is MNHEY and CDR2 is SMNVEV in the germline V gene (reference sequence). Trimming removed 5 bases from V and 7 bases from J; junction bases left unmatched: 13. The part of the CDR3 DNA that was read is TGTGCCAGCAGTGCCTCTAGCGGGAGGGCCTGGGGATATACG. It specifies CASSASSGRAWGYT. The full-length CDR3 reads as CASSASSGRAWGYTQYF.

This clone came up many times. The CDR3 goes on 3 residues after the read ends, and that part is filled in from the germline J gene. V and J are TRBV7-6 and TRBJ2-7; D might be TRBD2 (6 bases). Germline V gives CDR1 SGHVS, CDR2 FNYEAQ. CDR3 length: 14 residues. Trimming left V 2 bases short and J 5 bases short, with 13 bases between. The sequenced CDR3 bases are TGTGCCAGCAGCTTACGGCGGGAATTCCACGAG. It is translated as CASSLRREFHE. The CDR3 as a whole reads CASSLRREFHEQYF.

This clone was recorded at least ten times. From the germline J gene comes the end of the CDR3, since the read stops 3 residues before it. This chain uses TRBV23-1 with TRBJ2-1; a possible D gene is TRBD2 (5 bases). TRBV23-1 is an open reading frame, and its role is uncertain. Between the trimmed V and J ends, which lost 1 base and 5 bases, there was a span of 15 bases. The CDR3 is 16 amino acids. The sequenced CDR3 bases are TGCGCCAGCAGTCAATTAGGGCTAGCTACTCACAATGAG. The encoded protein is CASSQLGLATHNE. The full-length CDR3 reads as CASSQLGLATHNEQFF.

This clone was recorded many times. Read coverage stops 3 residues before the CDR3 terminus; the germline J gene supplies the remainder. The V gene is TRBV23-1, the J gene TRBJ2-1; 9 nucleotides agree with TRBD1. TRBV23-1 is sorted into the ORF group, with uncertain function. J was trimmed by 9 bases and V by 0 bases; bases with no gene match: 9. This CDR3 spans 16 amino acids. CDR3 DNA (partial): TGCGCCAGCAGTCAATCTTTGGGACAGGGCGACGGTGAG. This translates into CASSQSLGQGDGE. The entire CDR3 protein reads CASSQSLGQGDGEQFF.

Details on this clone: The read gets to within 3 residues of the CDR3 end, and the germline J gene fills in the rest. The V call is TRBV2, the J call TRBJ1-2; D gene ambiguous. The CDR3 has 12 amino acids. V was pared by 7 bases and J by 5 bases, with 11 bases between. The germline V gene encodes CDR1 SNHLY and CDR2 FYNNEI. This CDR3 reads CASNLGLYGYTF. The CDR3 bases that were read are TGTGCCAGCAACTTAGGGCTTTATGGC.

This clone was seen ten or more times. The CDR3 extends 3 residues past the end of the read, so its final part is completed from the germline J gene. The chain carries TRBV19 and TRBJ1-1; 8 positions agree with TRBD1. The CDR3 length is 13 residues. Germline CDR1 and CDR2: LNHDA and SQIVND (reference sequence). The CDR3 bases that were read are TGTGCAACAGGGGGAACGCGGGTCACTGAA. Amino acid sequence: CATGGTRVTE. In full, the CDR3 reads CATGGTRVTEAFF.

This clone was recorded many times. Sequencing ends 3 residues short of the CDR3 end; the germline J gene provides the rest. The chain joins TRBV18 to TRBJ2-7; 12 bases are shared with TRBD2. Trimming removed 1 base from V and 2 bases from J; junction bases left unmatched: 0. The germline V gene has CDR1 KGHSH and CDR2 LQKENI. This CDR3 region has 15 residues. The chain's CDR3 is CASSPRLAGAYEQYF. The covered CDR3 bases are TGTGCCAGCTCACCACGACTAGCGGGAGCCTACGAG.